Listed here are 28 T cell receptor beta chains from one sample, sequenced in a study of blood T cells in healthy people across ages. A J-beta primer mix and a sample-barcoded 5' primer were used in a second PCR of about 7 to 11 cycles. One entry per CDR3 protein, called by TCRdb with MiXCR from the 5' RACE reads. The repertoire consists of 750,000 to 1,000,000 distinct CDR3 sequences, with approximately 32% occurring once and the leading ten covering roughly 10%. These records were also assigned to another study, of T cells of mothers and their children.

What was sequenced was blood. Receptors were obtained from a woman aged 40 to 55 in good health.

The V call is TRBV11-3, the J call TRBJ2-1; D may be TRBD1 or TRBD2 (5 bases each). This CDR3 spans 13 amino acids. Between the trimmed V and J ends, which lost 5 bases and 11 bases, there was a span of 16 bases. Germline CDR1 reads SGHNT; CDR2 reads YENEEA. The CDR3 protein is CASSEGTPNKQFF. The CDR3, as DNA: TGTGCCAGCAGCGAAGGGACGCCTAATAAGCAGTTCTTC. Filled out from reference TRBV11-3 and TRBJ2-1, the complete variable domain reads EAGVVQSPRYKIIEKKQPVAFWCNPISGHNTLYWYLQNLGQGPELLIRYENEEAVDDSQLPKDRFSAERLKGVDSTLKIQPAELGDSAVYLCASSEGTPNKQFFGPGTRLTVL.

This clonotype came up a few times. The V and J genes are TRBV29-1 and TRBJ1-1; D is unclear. The CDR3 is made up of 14 amino acids. Germline CDR1 and CDR2: SQVTM and ANQGSEA. V shed 4 bases and J shed 0 bases, with 12 bases lying between them. In nucleotides, the CDR3 is TGCAGCGTTGCCGGGGATGGATTGAACACTGAAGCTTTCTTT. Translating gives CSVAGDGLNTEAFF.

The J gene is TRBJ1-2, the V gene TRBV6-1; 7 bases fit TRBD1. The CDR3 loop spans 14 amino acids. Trimming took 6 bases from V and 5 from J; bases not matched to a gene: 9. Germline CDR1 and CDR2: MNHNS and SASEGT. The CDR3 spells CASSIRTGEYGYTF. The CDR3 bases are TGTGCCAGCAGCATACGGACAGGAGAATATGGCTACACCTTC.

The CDR3 DNA sequence: TGTGCCAGCAGCCAAGTGGGGACCGTCCAAGAGACCCAGTACTTC. Translation gives CASSQVGTVQETQYF. The chain uses TRBV7-9 and TRBJ2-5, with D perhaps given as TRBD1 or TRBD2 (5 bases each). The V gene lost 5 bases and the J gene lost 1 base, with 14 bases spanning the gap. The CDR3 contains 15 residues. The V gene's germline CDR1 is SEHNR and CDR2 FQNEAQ (reference sequence).

In this sample, this clonotype turned up a few times. This chain links TRBV9 with TRBJ2-3; TRBD2 agrees at 10 bases. This CDR3 contains 17 residues. V was clipped by 0 bases and J by 1 base; unmatched bases: 5. Germline CDR1 reads SGDLS; CDR2 reads YYNGEE. This CDR3 reads CASSVEFGTSGTDTQYF. In DNA, the CDR3 is TGTGCCAGCAGCGTAGAATTCGGGACTAGCGGCACAGATACGCAGTATTTT.

This chain links TRBV28 with TRBJ1-1; 7 positions agree with TRBD1. V lost 1 base, J lost 4 bases, and 6 bases stayed unmatched. The CDR3 is 15 residues long. The V gene's germline CDR1 is MDHEN and CDR2 SYDVKM. The CDR3 sequence: CASSLLGQVVTEAFF. The CDR3 nucleotides read TGTGCCAGCAGTTTATTAGGACAGGTGGTCACTGAAGCTTTCTTT.

This clonotype has at least ten counts. J is TRBJ2-7 and V is TRBV28, with 11 positions matching TRBD1. The length of the CDR3 is 15 residues. Germline V gene data show CDR1 as MDHEN and CDR2 as SYDVKM. With V trimmed by 4 bases and J by 4 bases, 6 bases remained unmatched. The CDR3 DNA reads as TGTGCCAGCAGTTCCCGGACAGGGGGCTTATACGAGCAGTACTTC. The encoded protein is CASSSRTGGLYEQYF.

This clonotype was seen many times. The chain employs TRBV29-1 and TRBJ2-7; 7 bases line up with TRBD1. CDR1 and CDR2 (germline): SQVTM, ANQGSEA. V shed 4 bases and J 3 bases; nucleotides not matched to a gene: 6. This CDR3 has 13 amino acids. The CDR3 reads CSVGQGVGYEQYF. The CDR3 bases are TGCAGCGTTGGCCAGGGGGTCGGCTACGAGCAGTACTTC.

This clonotype was seen more than once but under ten times. V usage is TRBV28 and J usage is TRBJ2-1; D may be TRBD2 (5 bases). The CDR3 spans 16 residues. Trimming cost V 8 bases and J 2 bases, with 19 bases left between them. Germline-derived CDR1 and CDR2 are MDHEN and SYDVKM. The CDR3 sequence is CASSLPPGFTYNEQFF. The CDR3 DNA is TGTGCCAGCTCCTTACCCCCGGGATTTACCTACAATGAGCAGTTCTTC.

This clonotype was counted at least ten times. The CDR3, as DNA: TGTGCCAGCAGCTCCCCGGGGGCTGGTGGAAACACCATATATTTT. This translates into CASSSPGAGGNTIYF. The chain is built from TRBV7-9 and TRBJ1-3; possibly TRBD1 for D (6 bases). This CDR3 has 15 residues. Trimming removed 4 bases from V and 3 bases from J, with 13 bases in between. CDR1 is SEHNR and CDR2 is FQNEAQ in the germline V gene (reference sequence).

The chain joins TRBV28 to TRBJ2-7; D unclear. V was cut by 11 bases and J by 1 base, with 12 bases left in between. CDR3 length: 12 amino acids. Germline lookup yields CDR1 MDHEN and CDR2 SYDVKM. CDR3 DNA: TGTGCCGCGGACGGCGGTTCCTACGAGCAGTACTTC. It translates to CAADGGSYEQYF.

Comments on this clonotype: A much larger clone differs from this one at a single base, so this may be a read error. The chain recombines TRBV29-1 with TRBJ2-5, with TRBD1 as a possible D gene (6 bases). The J call is in doubt because the DNA end fits TRBJ2-1 better. CDR3 length: 12 residues. Germline CDR1 SQVTM, CDR2 ANQGSEA. The CDR3, as DNA: TGCAGCGGGACGACAGGACAAGAGACCCAGTTCTTC. Amino acid sequence: CSGTTGQETQFF.

On this clonotype: Since a much larger clone is just one base distant, this may be a read error. The CDR3 ends on some other residue instead of the conserved phenylalanine or tryptophan, so this is likely a read error. V is TRBV11-2 and J is TRBJ2-3; D is perhaps TRBD2 (5 bases). CDR1 is SGHAT and CDR2 is FQNNGV in the germline V gene. Trimming removed 5 bases at V and 6 bases at J, with 15 bases between. The CDR3 has 14 residues. The CDR3 loop reads CASSRTGGGDTQYC. The CDR3 DNA reads TGTGCCAGCAGCCGGACTGGAGGTGGGGATACGCAGTATTGT.

The V gene is TRBV18, the J gene TRBJ1-1; 12 nucleotides line up with TRBD1. This CDR3 region has 18 residues. Trimming at V came to 3 bases and at J to 10 bases, leaving 18 bases not matched to a gene. CDR1 and CDR2 (germline): KGHSH, LQKENI. The CDR3 reads CASSPTGTGGAGPSRAFF. Written as DNA, the CDR3 is TGTGCCAGCTCACCGACCGGGACAGGGGGCGCGGGTCCGTCTAGAGCTTTCTTT.

This clonotype was detected ten times or more. The CDR3 is CASSPGTGGHTDTQYF. In nucleotides, the CDR3 is TGTGCCAGCAGTCCCGGGACGGGGGGCCACACAGATACGCAGTATTTT. The chain carries TRBV6-5 and TRBJ2-3; D is perhaps TRBD2 (7 bases). The CDR3 has 16 residues. V gave up 5 bases and J gave up 2 bases, with 17 bases separating them. The germline V gene has CDR1 MNHEY and CDR2 SVGAGI.

This clonotype was seen a few times. The chain uses TRBV12-3 or TRBV12-4 and TRBJ1-4, with TRBD1 identical over 8 bases. CDR3 length: 16 amino acids. Losses at the gene ends were 6 bases for V and 7 bases for J; bases not matched to a gene: 13. CDR3 residues: CASRAGTGPILEKLFF. As DNA, the CDR3 is TGTGCCAGCAGGGCCGGGACAGGACCTATTCTTGAAAAACTGTTTTTT.

CDR3 loop: CATSDPTGENTEAFF. CDR3 bases: TGTGCCACCAGTGACCCTACGGGGGAGAACACTGAAGCTTTCTTT. The chain links TRBV24-1 to TRBJ1-1, with D perhaps TRBD1 (5 bases). The V gene's germline CDR1 is KGHDR and CDR2 SFDVKD. The CDR3 has 15 residues. V lost 4 bases and J 1 base, leaving 12 bases between the germline ends.

Details on this clonotype: With a much larger clone just one base away, this may be a read error. V gene TRBV6-5 combines with J gene TRBJ2-7; D perhaps matches TRBD1 (6 bases). The CDR3 runs 14 residues. The germline gives CDR1 MNHEY, CDR2 SVGAGI. The CDR3 nucleotides are TGTGCCAGCAGGTACTCGACAGGCCCCTACGAGCAGTACTTC. This codes for CASRYSTGPYEQYF.

About this clonotype itself: This clone may be a read error of a much larger clone one base away. The chain carries TRBV24-1 and TRBJ2-6; unclear D gene. Per germline, CDR1 KGHDR and CDR2 SFDVKD. The CDR3 extends over 16 amino acids. Deletions cut 12 bases from V and 1 base from J, with 18 bases between. CDR3 in amino acids: CAAPPSWRSGANVLTF. The CDR3 nucleotides are TGTGCCGCCCCACCGTCCTGGCGGTCTGGGGCCAACGTCCTGACTTTC.

The V and J genes are TRBV7-3 and TRBJ2-3; D possibly matches TRBD1 or TRBD2 (7 bases each). V lost 4 bases, J lost 7 bases, and 18 bases lay in between. Germline-derived CDR1 and CDR2 are SGHTA and FQGTGA. CDR3 length equals 15 residues. DNA of the CDR3: TGTGCCAGCAGCTCTCAGGGGGGGTCCGACCATACGCAGTATTTT. Translation gives CASSSQGGSDHTQYF.

This clonotype has only a few counts. The J gene is TRBJ2-7, the V gene TRBV6-5; TRBD1 matches 10 bases. V lost 5 bases and J lost 0; bases outside the gene matches: 7. Per germline, CDR1 MNHEY and CDR2 SVGAGI. The CDR3 totals 16 residues. The CDR3 spells CASSKTGTGASYEQYF. DNA of the CDR3: TGTGCCAGCAGTAAGACCGGGACAGGGGCCTCCTACGAGCAGTACTTC.

This clonotype has at least ten counts. The genes are TRBV12-3 or TRBV12-4 and TRBJ1-6, with 7 bases matching TRBD1. Trimming at V came to 6 bases and at J to 5 bases, leaving 4 bases not matched to a gene. This CDR3 has 14 amino acids. DNA of the CDR3: TGTGCCAGCAGCCATGGGACAGATAATTCACCCCTCCACTTT. Its protein is CASSHGTDNSPLHF.

This clonotype was recorded once. The chain joins TRBV20-1 to TRBJ2-4; a weak D match, TRBD2 (5 bases). The closer fit of TRBJ2-7 to the DNA end suggests the J call may be wrong. The CDR3 has 11 amino acids. Germline lookup yields CDR1 DFQATT and CDR2 SNEGSKA (reference sequence). CDR3 in amino acids: CSARSGNEQYF. As DNA, the CDR3 is TGCAGTGCTAGATCGGGGAACGAGCAGTACTTC.

At least ten counts were recorded for this clonotype. The chain recombines TRBV7-2 with TRBJ2-7; D is unresolved. The CDR3 has 15 residues. The V end lost 4 bases, the J end lost 4 bases, and 17 bases lay between the germline ends. The V gene's germline CDR1 is SGHTA and CDR2 FQGNSA. The CDR3 is CASSSSGNSYYEQYF. Here the CDR3 DNA reads TGTGCCAGCAGCTCCTCCGGTAACAGCTATTACGAGCAGTACTTC.

This clonotype appeared many times. In nucleotides, the CDR3 is TGCAGCGTTGATATTACCGGGACAGCTTACTATGGCTACACCTTC. Amino acids: CSVDITGTAYYGYTF. The chain carries TRBV29-1 and TRBJ1-2; 7 bases agree with TRBD1. This CDR3 spans 15 amino acids. CDR1 and CDR2 (germline): SQVTM, ANQGSEA. Trimming cost V 3 bases and J 3 bases; bases outside gene matches: 10.

This clonotype has only a few counts. The rearrangement links TRBV4-3 to TRBJ1-2; D ambiguous. Trimming took 0 bases from V and 8 from J, leaving 10 bases between them. This CDR3 is built from 13 residues. Per germline, CDR1 LGHNA and CDR2 YSLEER. As DNA, the CDR3 is TGCGCCAGCAGCCAAGACGGAGTTGGCGGCTACACCTTC. Protein product: CASSQDGVGGYTF.

The sample holds a few counts of this clonotype. The CDR3 loop is CAISGQFTSGYTF. The CDR3 bases are TGTGCCATCTCAGGACAGTTTACGAGCGGCTACACCTTC. This rearrangement joins TRBV10-3 to TRBJ1-2; D might be TRBD1 (6 bases). The V gene's germline CDR1 is ENHRY and CDR2 SYGVKD. CDR3 length: 13 residues. V was shortened by 8 bases and J by 8 bases, with 18 bases between the two germline ends.

In regard to this clonotype: A clone one base away is much larger, so this may be a read error. The chain is built from TRBV6-9 and TRBJ1-5; TRBD1 aligns across 9 bases. Germline CDR1 MNHGY, CDR2 SVAAGI. The CDR3 runs 17 residues. Unmatched junction bases numbered 15, after V lost 4 bases and J lost 8 bases. The CDR3 region is CASSSDAWDRDFKPQHF. The CDR3 DNA reads as TGTGCCAGCAGTTCCGATGCCTGGGACAGGGATTTTAAGCCCCAGCATTTT.